The entry that follows covers one T cell receptor beta chain sequence. The target antigen is unknown. Profiled with immunoSEQ multiplex PCR; TCRdb holds only in-frame clones, not every one. Here the sample spans roughly 30,000 clones, 70% to 90% being singletons. The sample is drawn from a study of T cells after posttransplantation cyclophosphamide. This CDR3 spans 15 amino acids. V lost 5 bases and J 4 bases, leaving 15 bases between the germline ends. The germline V gene has CDR1 MDHEN and CDR2 SYDVKM. Study observations and caveats: TRB overlap between skin or GI tissue T cells and blood was limited. After PTCy, TRB diversity resembled that of CNI/methotrexate controls. Later post-transplant blood repertoires were often dominated by donor CD8+ memory clones.

The V and J genes are TRBV28 and TRBJ1-5, with unresolved D. The sequence came from a woman between 40 and 55 years old with a blood cancer, CMV-positive, and with a related stem cell donor. The material sequenced was PBMCs. The CDR3 here is CASSPPSRRNQPQHF. For the CDR3, the DNA is TGTGCCAGCAGTCCCCCCTCGAGGAGGAATCAGCCCCAGCATTTT.